This T cell receptor beta chain was documented in a study of blood T cell repertoires in COVID-19. Using immunoSEQ multiplex PCR, the repertoire was profiled, and TCRdb retains in-frame clones only, with some absent. The sample comprises around 260,000 clones, about 90% of which are singletons, and around 2.5% rests with the top ten. Germline V gene data show CDR1 as MDHEN and CDR2 as SYDVKM. The J segment lost 4 bases and the V segment lost 8 bases, leaving 4 bases of the junction unmatched. The length of the CDR3 is 14 residues. This receptor was taken from a woman in her forties or fifties with acute or convalescent COVID-19. The sequenced sample was peripheral blood. This chain uses TRBV28 with TRBJ2-3; TRBD2 matches at 12 bases. DNA of the CDR3: TGTGCCAGCCTAGCGGGAGGGCCCCCAGATACGCAGTATTTT. Translating it yields CASLAGGPPDTQYF.